Listed below are T cell receptor beta chains from one sample, sequenced in a study of T cell repertoires in cytomegalovirus infection. TCRdb itself ran the reads through MiXCR, one entry per CDR3 protein. The sample lists around 140,000 distinct CDR3 sequences; about 6.3% were seen once. Sequenced sample: PBMCs. These receptors all stem from a human donor in good health (CMV status not recorded). Some clones in this sample may be carry-over from other donors' samples. Each CDR3 is given with its conserved first and last residue. Fields, in order: V gene, D gene, J gene, clone size, CDR3 DNA, CDR3 protein. A D gene is named only where the DNA matches it firmly. Where a row states a size, it is once, few, many or the class of an expanded clone; other rows omit it.

TRBV10-3	.	TRBJ2-7	few	TGTGCCATCAGTGAGTACAGGGTTTCCGAGCAGTACTTC	CAISEYRVSEQYF
TRBV7-8	.	TRBJ2-7	many	TGTGCCAGCAGCCCAGCAGAAGGGAACGAGCAGTACTTC	CASSPAEGNEQYF
TRBV29-1	.	TRBJ2-3	many	TGCAGCGCGGAGGGGCCTAGGGGAGATACGCAGTATTTT	CSAEGPRGDTQYF
TRBV7-2	TRBD1	TRBJ2-5	many	TGTGCCAGCAGCCCCGGGACAGGGGTTTCAGAGACCCAGTACTTC	CASSPGTGVSETQYF
TRBV14	TRBD2	TRBJ2-5	few	TGTGCCAGCAGCCAGGGACTAGGGTACCAAGAGACCCAGTACTTC	CASSQGLGYQETQYF
TRBV7-2	TRBD2	TRBJ2-1	many	TGTGCCAGCAGCTTAAATGGCGGGGGGCCCTACTTCAATGAGCAGTTCTTC	CASSLNGGGPYFNEQFF
TRBV2	.	TRBJ2-2	.	TGTGCCAGCAGCCCGGAGCTAGTCGCCGGGGAGCTGTTTTTT	CASSPELVAGELFF
TRBV4-1	.	TRBJ2-5	many	TGCGCCAGCAGCCAAGAAGGGAAGACCCAGTACTTC	CASSQEGKTQYF
TRBV2	TRBD1	TRBJ1-5	many	TGTGCCAGCAGTCAGGACAGGGGGAATCAGCCCCAGCATTTT	CASSQDRGNQPQHF
TRBV6-5	.	TRBJ1-1	many	TGTGCCAGCAGTTACTCTACGAACACTGAAGCTTTCTTT	CASSYSTNTEAFF
TRBV7-2	TRBD1	TRBJ2-1	.	TGTGCCAGCAGCTCCGACAGGGGGCTGGGAAATGAGCAGTTCTTC	CASSSDRGLGNEQFF
TRBV7-8	.	TRBJ1-1	many	TGTGCCAGCAGCTTAGCGGGGACATCCGTCGAAGCTTTCTTT	CASSLAGTSVEAFF
TRBV6-5	.	TRBJ2-2	many	TGTGCCAGCAGTTACGGTGGGGGAACCGGGGAGCTGTTTTTT	CASSYGGGTGELFF
TRBV19	.	TRBJ1-1	many	TGTGCCAGTAGTATAGCCCCGGAGGCGGCTGAAGCTTTCTTT	CASSIAPEAAEAFF
TRBV4-3	.	TRBJ2-2	many	TGCGCCAGCAGCCAAGATGTAGGTGCGAACACCGGGGAGCTGTTTTTT	CASSQDVGANTGELFF
TRBV7-2	.	TRBJ1-5	many	TGTGCCAGCAGCTCCCGAGGGTCTGCGCTCCAGCATTTT	CASSSRGSALQHF
TRBV7-2	.	TRBJ1-5	many	TGTGCCAGCAGCTTACGCCCAACGGGGCCCCAGCATTTT	CASSLRPTGPQHF
TRBV4-1	.	TRBJ2-5	.	TGCGCCAGCAGCCAAGATGGGATAGCCCAAGAGACCCAGTACTTC	CASSQDGIAQETQYF
TRBV7-2	TRBD1	TRBJ1-2	many	TGTGCCAGCAGCCCCGCGGGGACAGCTTATGGCTACACCTTC	CASSPAGTAYGYTF
TRBV5-1	.	TRBJ2-3	many	TGCGCCAGCAGCTTGGACTATAGCACAGATACGCAGTATTTT	CASSLDYSTDTQYF
TRBV20-1	.	TRBJ1-2	many	TGCAGTGCGCCATCGGACGGTAGACCCTATGGCTACACCTTC	CSAPSDGRPYGYTF